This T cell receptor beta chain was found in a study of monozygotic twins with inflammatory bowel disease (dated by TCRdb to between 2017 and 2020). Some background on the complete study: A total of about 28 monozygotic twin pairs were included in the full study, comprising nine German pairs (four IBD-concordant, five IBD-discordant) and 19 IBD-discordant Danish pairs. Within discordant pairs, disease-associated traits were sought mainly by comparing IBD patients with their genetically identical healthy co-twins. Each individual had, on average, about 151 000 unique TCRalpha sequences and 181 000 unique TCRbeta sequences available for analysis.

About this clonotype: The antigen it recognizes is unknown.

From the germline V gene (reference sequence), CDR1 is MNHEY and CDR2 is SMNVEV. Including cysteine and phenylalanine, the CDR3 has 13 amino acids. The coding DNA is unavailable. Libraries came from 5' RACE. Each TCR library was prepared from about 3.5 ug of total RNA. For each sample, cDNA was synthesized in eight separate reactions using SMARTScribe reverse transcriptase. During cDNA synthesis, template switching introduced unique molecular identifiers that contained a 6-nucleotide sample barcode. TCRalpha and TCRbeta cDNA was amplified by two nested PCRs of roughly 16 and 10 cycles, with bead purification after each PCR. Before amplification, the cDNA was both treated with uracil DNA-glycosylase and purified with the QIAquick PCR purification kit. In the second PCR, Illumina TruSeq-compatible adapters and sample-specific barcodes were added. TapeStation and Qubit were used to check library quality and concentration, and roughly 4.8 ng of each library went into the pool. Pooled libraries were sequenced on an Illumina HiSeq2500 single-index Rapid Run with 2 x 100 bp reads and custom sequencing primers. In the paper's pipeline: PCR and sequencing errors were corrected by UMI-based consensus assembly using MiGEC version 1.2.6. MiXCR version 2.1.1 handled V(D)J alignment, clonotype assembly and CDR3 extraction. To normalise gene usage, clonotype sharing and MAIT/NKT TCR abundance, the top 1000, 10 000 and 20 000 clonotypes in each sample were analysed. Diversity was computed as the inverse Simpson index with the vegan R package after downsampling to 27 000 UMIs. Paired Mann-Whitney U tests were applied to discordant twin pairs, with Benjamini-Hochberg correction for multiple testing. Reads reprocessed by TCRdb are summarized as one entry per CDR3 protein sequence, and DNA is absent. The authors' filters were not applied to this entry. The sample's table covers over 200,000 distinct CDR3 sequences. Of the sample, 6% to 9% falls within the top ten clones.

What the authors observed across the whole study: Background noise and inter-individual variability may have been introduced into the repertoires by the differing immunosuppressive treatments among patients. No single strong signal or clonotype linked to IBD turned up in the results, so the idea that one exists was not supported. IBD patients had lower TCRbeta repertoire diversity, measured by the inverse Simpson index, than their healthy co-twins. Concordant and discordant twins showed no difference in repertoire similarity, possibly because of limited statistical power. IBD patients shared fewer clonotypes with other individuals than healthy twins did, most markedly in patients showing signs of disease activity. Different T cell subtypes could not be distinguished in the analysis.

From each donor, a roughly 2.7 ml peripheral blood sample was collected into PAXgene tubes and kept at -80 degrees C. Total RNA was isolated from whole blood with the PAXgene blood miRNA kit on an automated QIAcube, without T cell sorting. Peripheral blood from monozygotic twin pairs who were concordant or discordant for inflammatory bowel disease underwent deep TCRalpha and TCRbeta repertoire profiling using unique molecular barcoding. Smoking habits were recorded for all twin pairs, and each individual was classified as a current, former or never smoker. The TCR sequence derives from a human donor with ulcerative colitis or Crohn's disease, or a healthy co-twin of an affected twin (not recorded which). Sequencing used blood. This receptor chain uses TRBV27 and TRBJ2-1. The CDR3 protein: CASSFLLGNEQFF.